The 9 T cell receptor beta chains given below trace back to one sample, sequenced in a study of cytomegalovirus exposure and HLA in healthy donors. The PCR had 60 Vbeta and 13 Jbeta primers. Some clones are missing from TCRdb's copy, which holds only in-frame ones; the method was immunoSEQ multiplex PCR. The sample yields under 170,000 clones, 79% seen once. The source material was PBMCs. These receptors were obtained from a man aged 50 or older in good health and CMV-seropositive.

CDR3 DNA: TGCAGCGTTGATTCGCAGGCACGCTATAATTCACCCCTCCACTTT. Translated, it gives CSVDSQARYNSPLHF. The chain has TRBV29-1 and TRBJ1-6; D call uncertain. CDR3 length equals 15 residues. CDR1 and CDR2 (germline): SQVTM, ANQGSEA. V was cut by 3 bases and J by 3 bases, with 12 bases left in between.

The V gene is TRBV6-5, the J gene TRBJ1-2; D gene unclear. Deletions cut 3 bases from V and 8 bases from J, with 7 bases between. The CDR3 is made up of 11 amino acids. Germline V gene sequence: CDR1 MNHEY, CDR2 SVGAGI. CDR3 nucleotide sequence: TGTGCCAGCAGTTATGGTGGCGGCTACACCTTC. Its protein is CASSYGGGYTF.

The chain has TRBV19 and TRBJ1-1; the D gene is possibly TRBD1 (5 bases). With 5 bases removed from V and 3 bases from J, the gap between germline ends came to 13 bases. CDR1 and CDR2 (germline): LNHDA, SQIVND (reference sequence). This CDR3 has 14 amino acids. CDR3 in DNA: TGTGCCAGTAGTCATCAGGGTGGGGACACTGAAGCTTTCTTT. Amino acids: CASSHQGGDTEAFF.

The chain combines TRBV7-8 with TRBJ2-6; D call uncertain. CDR3 length equals 13 residues. CDR1 and CDR2 (germline): SGHVS, FQNEAQ. Trimming left V 8 bases short and J 0 bases short, with 5 bases between. The CDR3 protein is CASPLSGANVLTF. The CDR3 nucleotides read TGTGCCAGCCCCCTCTCTGGGGCCAACGTCCTGACTTTC.

The rearrangement joins TRBV4-1 to TRBJ2-7, with 7 positions matching TRBD2. Germline V gives CDR1 MGHRA, CDR2 YSYEKL. The CDR3 extends over 16 amino acids. With V trimmed by 0 bases and J by 5 bases, 10 bases remained unmatched. Here the CDR3 reads CASSQDPGGDWNEQYF. CDR3 nucleotide sequence: TGCGCCAGCAGCCAAGATCCTGGGGGGGATTGGAACGAGCAGTACTTC.

V and J are TRBV6-5 and TRBJ2-2; 9 positions match TRBD1. CDR3 length equals 13 residues. Germline CDR1 is MNHEY and CDR2 is SVGAGI. V gave up 8 bases and J gave up 8 bases; unmatched junction bases: 6. In nucleotides, the CDR3 is TGTGCCAGCGCGGACAGGGGTGTAGGGGAGCTGTTTTTT. This codes for CASADRGVGELFF.

The gene calls are TRBV30 and TRBJ2-1; tentatively, D is TRBD1 (6 bases). This CDR3 is 17 amino acids long. The V gene's germline CDR1 is GTSNPN and CDR2 SVGIG (reference sequence). Trimming cost V 6 bases and J 0 bases, with 21 bases left between them. The CDR3 protein is CACTGSMQQSSYNEQFF. The CDR3 DNA sequence: TGTGCCTGTACAGGGAGTATGCAACAAAGCTCCTACAATGAGCAGTTCTTC.

The chain has TRBV19 and TRBJ1-2, with D hard to call. The CDR3 consists of 16 residues. Trimming left V 9 bases short and J 4 bases short, with 24 bases between. In germline, CDR1 is LNHDA, CDR2 SQIVND (reference sequence). The CDR3 coding sequence is TGTGCCAGCGTCGCAAGACGGGAGGGCGACGGCTATGGCTACACCTTC. It is translated as CASVARREGDGYGYTF.

V and J are TRBV21-1 and TRBJ2-7; the D call in the table, TRBD2, was not verified against the DNA. TRBV21-1 corresponds to a pseudogene. This CDR3 comprises 14 residues. The CDR3 region is CASSKGTGVTEQYF. The CDR3 coding sequence is TGTGCCAGCAGCAAAGGAACGGGAGTAACCGAGCAGTACTTC.